This T cell receptor beta chain was recorded in a study of T cell responses to AZD1222 COVID-19 vaccine. The assay was immunoSEQ multiplex PCR, and TCRdb's table has in-frame clones only and misses some. The repertoire holds fewer than 110,000 clones, with around nine tenths as singletons. The sample in question was peripheral blood, obtained on day 0 of AZD1222 vaccination. The TCR sequence derives from an adult in good health.

The CDR3 DNA sequence: TGTGCCAGCAGCTACGGTTTCCCGAGCACTGAAGCTTTCTTT. Protein product: CASSYGFPSTEAFF. The chain has TRBV5-6 and TRBJ1-1; D not resolved. V was trimmed by 3 bases and J by 4 bases, leaving 13 bases between them. This CDR3 is built from 14 residues. Germline CDR1 is SGHDT and CDR2 is YYEEEE.